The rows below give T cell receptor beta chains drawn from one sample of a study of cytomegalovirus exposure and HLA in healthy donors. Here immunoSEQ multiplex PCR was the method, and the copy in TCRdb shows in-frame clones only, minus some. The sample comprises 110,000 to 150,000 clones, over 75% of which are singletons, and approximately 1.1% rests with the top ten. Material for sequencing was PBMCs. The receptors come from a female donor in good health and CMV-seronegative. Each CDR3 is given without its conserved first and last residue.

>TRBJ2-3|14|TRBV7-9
ASSAGTSGLGDTQY
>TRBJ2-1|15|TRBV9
ASSPTPSGRARNEQF
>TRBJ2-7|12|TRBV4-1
ASSQELRPYEQY
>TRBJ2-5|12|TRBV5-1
ASSFTGGEETQY
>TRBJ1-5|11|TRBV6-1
ASSEDRGQPQH
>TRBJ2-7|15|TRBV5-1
ASSLGTSGRAIYEQY
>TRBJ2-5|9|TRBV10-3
ATGYQETQY
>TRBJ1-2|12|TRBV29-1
SVPIQTDATAYT
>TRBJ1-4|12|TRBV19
ASTMEGRAEKLF
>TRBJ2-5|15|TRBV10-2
ASRGVGSTSFQETQY
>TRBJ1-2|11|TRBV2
ASSAGANYGYT
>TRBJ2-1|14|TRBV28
ASSSPRGLSYNEQF
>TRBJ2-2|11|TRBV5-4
ASSLRGAGELF
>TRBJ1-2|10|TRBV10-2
ASSPTGNGYT
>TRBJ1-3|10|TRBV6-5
ASRTGANTIY